This T cell receptor beta chain was obtained from a study of blood T cell repertoires in COVID-19. At the level of the study: Researchers got acute and convalescent COVID-19 samples from the United States, Italy and Spain. The analysed material was cDNA or gDNA that came from T cells, B-cell-depleted T cells, or PBMCs.

The CDR3 length is 17 residues. Trimming cost V 4 bases and J 0 bases, with 19 bases left between them. Germline V lookup: CDR1 SGHDT, CDR2 YYEEEE. Study processing details: How many nucleated cells were present was estimated from reference gene primer amplification. The method was immunoSEQ multiplex PCR; TCRdb's version includes in-frame clones alone and lacks a portion of them. From that table come the V and J calls and clone size; the DNA was used to work out D and trimming. This table has approximately 40,000 clones, 75% to 90% appearing once. The material sequenced was peripheral blood. The V and J genes are TRBV5-6 and TRBJ1-1; D gene unclear. This clonotype originated in a man aged 60-69 years with acute or convalescent COVID-19. The CDR3 here is CASSPLRETGLNTEAFF. For the CDR3, the DNA is TGTGCCAGCAGCCCCCTAAGGGAGACGGGTCTGAACACTGAAGCTTTCTTT.